The next 31 T cell receptor beta chains were all read from a single sample in a study of blood T cell repertoires in COVID-19. Method: immunoSEQ multiplex PCR; TCRdb's copy keeps in-frame clones and lacks some. The table records 210,000 or so clones, approximately 79% of them present only once. The sequencing sample was made of peripheral blood. These TCRs come from a man in his forties or fifties who had recovered from COVID-19.

The chain links TRBV4-3 to TRBJ2-7; the match to TRBD1 covers 8 bases. The V and J ends lost 0 bases and 6 bases, in that order; junction bases with no gene match: 7. This CDR3 region has 15 residues. Germline loops: CDR1 LGHNA, CDR2 YSLEER. In DNA form, the CDR3 reads TGCGCCAGCAGCCAAGATAGGCAGGGGGCTCTCGAGCAGTACTTC. This gives the protein CASSQDRQGALEQYF.

This rearrangement joins TRBV19 to TRBJ2-2, with 7 positions matching TRBD1. This CDR3 contains 14 residues. Germline V gene data show CDR1 as LNHDA and CDR2 as SQIVND (reference sequence). V gave up 5 bases and J gave up 7 bases; unmatched junction bases: 7. CDR3 residues: CASSPGQRSGELFF. As DNA, the CDR3 is TGTGCCAGTAGTCCGGGACAGCGAAGCGGGGAGCTGTTTTTT.

CDR3 bases: TGTGCCAGCAGTTCGAACGAAGGACAGGGAGGAAAACTGTTTTTT. Its protein product is CASSSNEGQGGKLFF. V and J are TRBV2 and TRBJ1-4; 8 bases match TRBD1. V was pared by 5 bases and J by 10 bases, with 12 bases of the junction left unmatched. Per the germline V gene, CDR1 is SNHLY and CDR2 is FYNNEI. The CDR3 spans 15 residues. Full variable domain (rest looked up from reference TRBV2 and TRBJ1-4): EPEVTQTPSHQVTQMGQEVILRCVPISNHLYFYWYRQILGQKVEFLVSFYNNEISEKSEIFDDQFSVERPDGSNFTLKIRSTKLEDSAMYFCASSSNEGQGGKLFFGSGTQLSVL.

V gene TRBV27 combines with J gene TRBJ2-1; tentative D call: TRBD2 (5 bases). This CDR3 is 15 amino acids long. V gave up 2 bases and J gave up 0 bases, with 8 bases separating them. Germline V gene data show CDR1 as MNHEY and CDR2 as SMNVEV (reference sequence). CDR3 residues: CASSLEGSSYNEQFF. Written as DNA, the CDR3 is TGTGCCAGCAGTTTAGAGGGTAGCTCCTACAATGAGCAGTTCTTC.

In its sample, this clone was seen many times. V and J are TRBV18 and TRBJ2-7; weak D call: TRBD1 (6 bases). This CDR3 is built from 17 residues. Trimming took 2 bases from V and 3 from J, leaving 20 bases between them. The germline V gene has CDR1 KGHSH and CDR2 LQKENI. The CDR3 sequence is CASSPGGVGWVGYEQYF. Here the CDR3 DNA reads TGTGCCAGCTCACCAGGGGGCGTGGGTTGGGTCGGCTACGAGCAGTACTTC. Variable domain in full (rest from reference TRBV18 and TRBJ2-7): NAGVMQNPRHLVRRRGQEARLRCSPMKGHSHVYWYRQLPEEGLKFMVYLQKENIIDESGMPKERFSAEFPKEGPSILRIQQVVRGDSAAYFCASSPGGVGWVGYEQYFGPGTRLTVT.

CDR3 loop: CASSQADGMNTEAFF. CDR3 nucleotide sequence: TGTGCCAGCAGCCAAGCTGACGGGATGAACACTGAAGCTTTCTTT. V usage is TRBV3-1 (or the pseudogene TRBV3-2) and J usage is TRBJ1-1; D gene ambiguous. V gave up 1 base and J gave up 0 bases, with 9 bases separating them. In germline, CDR1 is LGHDT, CDR2 YNNKEL (reference sequence). CDR3 length: 15 amino acids.

This chain joins TRBV6-1 and TRBJ1-1, with TRBD1 matching 8 bases. Germline V gene sequence: CDR1 MNHNS, CDR2 SASEGT. After removal of 3 bases from V and 4 bases from J, the junction contained 7 bases not matched to a gene. The CDR3 has 15 amino acids. CDR3 residues: CASSETGVFITEAFF. The CDR3 DNA sequence: TGTGCCAGCAGTGAGACAGGGGTATTTATCACTGAAGCTTTCTTT.

The sample holds one count of this clone. V and J are TRBV10-3 and TRBJ2-7, with 11 nucleotides matching TRBD2. Trimming removed 2 bases from V and 3 bases from J; junction bases left unmatched: 15. This CDR3 has 19 amino acids. CDR1 is ENHRY and CDR2 is SYGVKD in the germline V gene. CDR3 DNA sequence: TGTGCCATCAGTGAGACGACTAGCGGGACCGGGAGGGCCGTCTACGAGCAGTACTTC. Amino acids: CAISETTSGTGRAVYEQYF.

V and J are TRBV30 and TRBJ2-3; 10 bases are a match to TRBD2. V gave up 0 bases and J gave up 5 bases; unmatched junction bases: 8. CDR1 and CDR2 from the germline V gene are GTSNPN and SVGIG (reference sequence). This CDR3 is 16 amino acids long. The CDR3 bases are TGTGCCTGGAGTGTACGTCCTAGCGGGAGCGGAGATACGCAGTATTTT. Protein sequence: CAWSVRPSGSGDTQYF.

V gene TRBV3-1 (or the pseudogene TRBV3-2) combines with J gene TRBJ1-1; D gene unclear. The V and J ends lost 4 bases and 4 bases respectively, with 7 bases between them. The CDR3 contains 12 residues. CDR1 LGHDT and CDR2 YNNKEL come from the germline V gene (reference sequence). The CDR3 DNA is TGTGCCAGCAGCCCAATCGGCACTGAAGCTTTCTTT. This sequence encodes CASSPIGTEAFF.

V usage is TRBV18 and J usage is TRBJ1-6, with D possibly matching TRBD1 (6 bases). Trimming removed 6 bases at V and 4 bases at J, with 16 bases between. The germline gives CDR1 KGHSH, CDR2 LQKENI. The CDR3 length is 16 residues. CDR3 protein: CASSLPGQRYNSPLHF. CDR3 DNA: TGTGCCAGCTCGCTCCCGGGACAACGTTATAATTCACCCCTCCACTTT.

The chain carries TRBV10-3 and TRBJ1-1, with TRBD1 matching 8 bases. CDR1 is ENHRY and CDR2 is SYGVKD in the germline V gene. This CDR3 comprises 14 residues. After removal of 10 bases from V and 5 bases from J, the junction contained 12 bases not matched to a gene. CDR3 loop: CATQTGASGTEAFF. In nucleotides, the CDR3 is TGTGCCACTCAGACAGGGGCCAGTGGGACTGAAGCTTTCTTT.

The chain is built from TRBV19 and TRBJ1-1; D not certain. Per germline, CDR1 LNHDA and CDR2 SQIVND (reference sequence). The CDR3 length is 13 residues. Trimming removed 3 bases from V and 0 bases from J, with 5 bases in between. Here the CDR3 reads CASSITLNTEAFF. The CDR3 DNA follows: TGTGCCAGTAGTATCACTCTGAACACTGAAGCTTTCTTT. Full variable domain (missing parts from reference TRBV19 and TRBJ1-1): DGGITQSPKYLFRKEGQNVTLSCEQNLNHDAMYWYRQDPGQGLRLIYYSQIVNDFQKGDIAEGYSVSREKKESFPLTVTSAQKNPTAFYLCASSITLNTEAFFGQGTRLTVV.

The chain links TRBV19 to TRBJ2-7; a weak D match, TRBD2 (5 bases). Trimming cost V 4 bases and J 2 bases, with 15 bases left between them. Per germline, CDR1 LNHDA and CDR2 SQIVND (reference sequence). The CDR3 totals 15 residues. CDR3 DNA: TGTGCCAGTAGTAAAGCCAACGACGGGACCTACGAGCAGTACTTC. Translating it yields CASSKANDGTYEQYF.

The chain employs TRBV2 and TRBJ2-1; maybe TRBD2 (6 bases). V lost 6 bases and J 6 bases, leaving 15 bases between the germline ends. Germline CDR1 is SNHLY and CDR2 is FYNNEI. This CDR3 comprises 14 residues. In nucleotides, the CDR3 is TGTGCCAGCAGGGAATGGTATAGCGGCAATGAGCAGTTCTTC. Its protein is CASREWYSGNEQFF.

The chain combines TRBV19 with TRBJ2-3; 10 bases are shared with TRBD2. Germline CDR1 is LNHDA and CDR2 is SQIVND (reference sequence). J gave up 2 bases and V 6 bases, and 2 bases lay outside the gene matches. This CDR3 is 14 amino acids long. The CDR3 DNA reads TGTGCCAGTAGCAGCGGGAGGGCCACAGATACGCAGTATTTT. It is translated as CASSSGRATDTQYF.

The chain employs TRBV9 and TRBJ1-2; TRBD1 aligns across 7 bases. The V and J ends lost 3 bases and 3 bases, in that order; junction bases with no gene match: 11. The CDR3 length is 16 residues. Per the germline V gene, CDR1 is SGDLS and CDR2 is YYNGEE. CDR3 in DNA: TGTGCCAGCAGCGCGACCGGGACAGCTACCGACTATGGCTACACCTTC. Protein: CASSATGTATDYGYTF.

This chain links TRBV21-1 with TRBJ2-7; the table's D call, TRBD1, was not checked against the DNA. TRBV21-1 represents a pseudogene. The CDR3 loop spans 16 amino acids. In nucleotides, the CDR3 is TGTGCCAGCAGCAAAGGGCAGGGGGTGCAAACCTACGAGCAGTACTTC. Amino acid sequence: CASSKGQGVQTYEQYF.

The chain couples TRBV2 to TRBJ2-1, with TRBD2 matching over 7 bases. The CDR3 extends over 16 amino acids. Per germline, CDR1 SNHLY and CDR2 FYNNEI. With V trimmed by 2 bases and J by 3 bases, 7 bases remained unmatched. CDR3 sequence (DNA): TGTGCCAGCAGTGAAAGGAGCGGGAATCACTACAATGAGCAGTTCTTC. This sequence encodes CASSERSGNHYNEQFF.

This sequence joins TRBV25-1 and TRBJ1-2; unclear D gene. Trimming left V 7 bases short and J 0 bases short, with 24 bases between. The CDR3 loop spans 18 amino acids. Germline lookup yields CDR1 MGHDK and CDR2 SYGVNS. The CDR3, as DNA: TGTGCCAGCACCAAGAATGGTAAGTTTTTAGTGTCTAACTATGGCTACACCTTC. Translation: CASTKNGKFLVSNYGYTF.

This clone is labeled medium-sized. This chain links TRBV6-2 or TRBV6-3 with TRBJ2-3; 9 bases map to TRBD2. Germline CDR1 MNHEY, CDR2 SVGEGT. Trimming took 0 bases from V and 8 from J; bases not matched to a gene: 3. This CDR3 spans 14 amino acids. The CDR3 DNA sequence: TGTGCCAGCAGTTACTCTGGCGGGAGGGCTACGCAGTATTTT. Translated: CASSYSGGRATQYF.

The chain carries TRBV24-1 and TRBJ2-5; D is unclear. The CDR3 is 12 residues long. Trimming shortened V by 1 base and J by 3 bases, and 2 bases separated the two germline ends. Per germline, CDR1 KGHDR and CDR2 SFDVKD. CDR3 in DNA: TGTGCCACCAGTGATTTCAAAGAGACCCAGTACTTC. It codes for CATSDFKETQYF.

The gene calls are TRBV11-3 and TRBJ2-1; D is perhaps TRBD2 (6 bases). This CDR3 region has 13 residues. The V and J ends lost 5 bases and 6 bases respectively, with 11 bases between them. CDR1 SGHNT and CDR2 YENEEA come from the germline V gene. The CDR3 DNA sequence: TGTGCCAGCAGCCGCGGGACTTTCAATGAGCAGTTCTTC. Protein sequence: CASSRGTFNEQFF.

The J gene is TRBJ2-2, the V gene TRBV7-3, with a tentative D call TRBD1 (5 bases). V was trimmed by 2 bases and J by 7 bases, leaving 8 bases between them. The CDR3 consists of 13 residues. The germline gives CDR1 SGHTA, CDR2 FQGTGA. CDR3 sequence: CASSLLRDGELFF. The DNA of the CDR3 is TGTGCCAGCAGCTTACTCAGGGACGGGGAGCTGTTTTTT.

This chain uses TRBV7-2 with TRBJ2-3, with 12 bases identical to TRBD2. This CDR3 region has 17 residues. J was trimmed by 6 bases and V by 1 base; bases with no gene match: 8. Germline V lookup: CDR1 SGHTA, CDR2 FQGNSA. CDR3 region: CASSLETSGGLGDTQYF. In nucleotides, the CDR3 is TGTGCCAGCAGCTTAGAGACTAGCGGGGGCTTGGGGGATACGCAGTATTTT.

The J gene is TRBJ2-3, the V gene TRBV5-1; D is undetermined. The CDR3 length is 13 residues. Germline V gives CDR1 SGHRS, CDR2 YFSETQ. V was shortened by 0 bases and J by 3 bases, with 5 bases between the two germline ends. The CDR3 spells CASSLAVTDTQYF. The DNA for the CDR3 is TGCGCCAGCAGCTTGGCGGTTACAGATACGCAGTATTTT.

The rearrangement links TRBV11-3 to TRBJ2-1; the D is unclear. Looked up from germline, CDR1 is SGHNT and CDR2 is YENEEA. The CDR3 is made up of 15 amino acids. Trimming left V 0 bases short and J 5 bases short, with 11 bases between. CDR3 bases: TGTGCCAGCAGCTTAGATCCGGCTAGGAACAATGAGCAGTTCTTC. This gives the protein CASSLDPARNNEQFF.

In regard to this clone: Other DNA sequences in the sample encode the same CDR3. The gene calls are TRBV3-1 (or the pseudogene TRBV3-2) and TRBJ2-1; no definite D call. The CDR3 runs to 12 residues. Trimming cost V 1 base and J 9 bases, with 7 bases left between them. The V gene's germline CDR1 is LGHDT and CDR2 YNNKEL (reference sequence). As DNA, the CDR3 is TGTGCCAGCAGCCAAGTATCGGGTGAGCAGTTCTTC. Protein product: CASSQVSGEQFF.

The chain recombines TRBV3-1 (or the pseudogene TRBV3-2) with TRBJ2-2; TRBD1 is a possible D gene (5 bases). The germline CDR1 and CDR2 sequences are LGHDT and YNNKEL (reference sequence). Trimming left V 1 base short and J 4 bases short, with 16 bases between. The CDR3 covers 17 residues. The CDR3 here is CASSQGSTVWGTGELFF. CDR3 nucleotide sequence: TGTGCCAGCAGCCAAGGATCGACAGTGTGGGGCACCGGGGAGCTGTTTTTT.

This chain links TRBV11-1 with TRBJ2-5, with D unclear. Germline values: CDR1 SGHAT, CDR2 FQDESV (reference sequence). CDR3 length equals 13 residues. Between the trimmed V and J ends, which lost 1 base and 0 bases, there was a span of 3 bases. The CDR3 spells CASSLGHQETQYF. CDR3 nucleotides: TGTGCCAGCAGCTTAGGGCACCAAGAGACCCAGTACTTC. The full variable domain, completed using reference TRBV11-1 and TRBJ2-5, is EAEVAQSPRYKITEKSQAVAFWCDPISGHATLYWYRQILGQGPELLVQFQDESVVDDSQLPKDRFSAERLKGVDSTLKIQPAELGDSAMYLCASSLGHQETQYFGPGTRLLVL.

V and J are TRBV5-1 and TRBJ2-1; no definite D call. V lost 6 bases, J lost 4 bases, and 11 bases lay in between. Germline assignment: CDR1 SGHRS and CDR2 YFSETQ. This CDR3 has 13 amino acids. CDR3 residues: CASNLKPYNEQFF. In DNA, the CDR3 is TGCGCCAGCAACCTAAAACCGTACAATGAGCAGTTCTTC.